This T cell receptor beta chain was sequenced in a study of OX40 agonist ivuxolimab in advanced cancers. Overall study context: Every patient in dose escalation had hepatocellular carcinoma, melanoma, renal cell or head and neck cancer. Partial responses, seen in three patients, involved one hepatocellular carcinoma and two cutaneous melanomas.

As to this clone: The antigen remains undetermined.

Only in-frame clones appear in the TCRdb table, and some are missing; sequencing was by immunoSEQ multiplex PCR. The sample holds about 58,000 clones; around 84% are singletons and the top ten take 0.85% to 1%. Study-level findings and limits: Both blood CD4+ and CD8+ T cells showed clonal growth by week 6 at 0.1 to 3.0 mg/kg.

This sequence was found in an adult with an advanced solid tumor such as melanoma, head and neck, liver or kidney cancer. The specimen was CD4+ or CD8+ T cells sorted from blood, collected in a trial of the OX40 agonist ivuxolimab.

The DNA for the CDR3 is TGCGCCAGCAGCATGACAGGGGCCACCGGGGAGCTGTTTTTT. Translation gives CASSMTGATGELFF. The V and J genes are TRBV5-1 and TRBJ2-2; 8 bases agree with TRBD1. The CDR3 spans 14 residues. CDR1 and CDR2 from the germline V gene are SGHRS and YFSETQ. Germline trimming cut 4 bases from V and 4 bases from J; bases unmatched to any gene: 3.